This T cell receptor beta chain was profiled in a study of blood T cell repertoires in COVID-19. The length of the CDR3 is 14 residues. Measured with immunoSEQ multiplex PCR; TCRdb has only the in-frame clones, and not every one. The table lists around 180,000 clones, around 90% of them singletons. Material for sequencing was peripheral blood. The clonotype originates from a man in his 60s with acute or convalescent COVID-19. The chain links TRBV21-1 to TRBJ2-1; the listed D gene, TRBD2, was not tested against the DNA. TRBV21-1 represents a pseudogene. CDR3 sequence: CASPGESFYNEQFF. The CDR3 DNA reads TGTGCCAGTCCTGGGGAGAGTTTCTACAATGAGCAGTTCTTC.